What follows describes a single T cell receptor beta chain. These data come from a study of CD8 T cells in Susac syndrome. About the research overall: Intravenous immunoglobulin alone or corticosteroids were being given to patients with Susac syndrome at blood draw, unless they were therapy-naive.

The CDR3 spans 15 residues. The germline CDR1 and CDR2 sequences are SGDLS and YYNGEE. The J segment lost 2 bases and the V segment lost 4 bases, leaving 6 bases of the junction unmatched. TCR beta from blood CD8+ and CD4+ T cells was sequenced. In Susac syndrome patients, recently defined diagnostic criteria for definite or probable disease were met. The authors reverse transcribed roughly 0.5 to 1 ug RNA with random hexamers. Via MiXCR, TCRdb re-called the immunoSEQ multiplex PCR reads, giving one row per CDR3 protein. Of roughly 250,000 distinct CDR3 sequences in the sample, 90% to 96% were seen once.

The sequencing input was CD4+ T cells from PBMCs. This chain uses TRBV9 with TRBJ2-7; 10 bases match TRBD2. The clonotype originates from a human donor with Susac syndrome. This chain's CDR3 is CASSLGTSDAYEQYF. Here the CDR3 DNA reads TGTGCCAGCAGCCTGGGGACTAGCGACGCCTACGAGCAGTACTTC.